This T cell receptor beta chain is drawn from a study of T cell responses to AZD1222 COVID-19 vaccine. Findings and caveats of the study: Compared with day 0, the breadth and depth of the Spike-specific TCR repertoire rose significantly after two doses of AZD1222. The sample set comprised mostly white British donors with more females, and clonal diversity was possibly underestimated. Vaccine-related CD4 TCRs covered spike, predominating at 160-218 and 743-854. No day 14 peak samples; only post-peak repertoires were characterized.

Here immunoSEQ multiplex PCR was the method, and the copy in TCRdb shows in-frame clones only, minus some. The data hold roughly 120,000 clones, with approximately 92% observed a single time. To note about this clone: Its antigen is as yet unknown.

In germline, CDR1 is SGHNT, CDR2 YYREEE (reference sequence). Trimming at V came to 2 bases and at J to 0 bases, leaving 3 bases not matched to a gene. The CDR3 contains 16 residues. Sequencing was performed on peripheral blood, taken 28 days after the second AZD1222 dose. This rearrangement joins TRBV5-4 to TRBJ2-3; 10 nucleotides agree with TRBD2. The clonotype was recovered from an adult who received the AZD1222 COVID-19 vaccine. The CDR3 nucleotides are TGTGCCAGCAGCTTTAAACTAGCGGGGAGCACAGATACGCAGTATTTT. Amino acids: CASSFKLAGSTDTQYF.